The 15 T cell receptor beta chains below all came from one sample that was sequenced in a study of blood T cells in healthy people across ages (dated by TCRdb to between 2014 and 2016). Libraries were constructed by 5' RACE. The instrument given in TCRdb is Illumina HiSeq 2500. A second PCR of about 6 to 11 cycles was run with a J-beta primer mix and a sample-barcoded 5' primer. TCRdb passed the public sequencing reads through fastp at Q25 and MiXCR, retaining productive beta sequences. Identical CDR3 protein sequences are pooled into one entry, listed with their most common genes and DNA. This sample is represented by 1.5 million or so distinct CDR3 sequences; about 45% of them were singletons. Clones ranked in the top ten supply more than 4% of the sample. Sequenced: blood. The receptors here all came from a woman younger than 35 in good health.

This clonotype came up a few times. The rearrangement uses TRBV4-1 and TRBJ1-5, with D maybe TRBD1 (6 bases). Deletions cut 7 bases from V and 3 bases from J, with 19 bases between. This CDR3 comprises 16 residues. The germline gives CDR1 MGHRA, CDR2 YSYEKL. CDR3 sequence (DNA): TGCGCCAGCACCGAGACACAGGGCCGATACAATCAGCCCCAGCATTTT. It codes for CASTETQGRYNQPQHF.

This clonotype was counted a few times. The chain employs TRBV5-1 and TRBJ2-3; 14 nucleotides match TRBD2. V gave up 1 base and J gave up 4 bases; unmatched junction bases: 8. This CDR3 is built from 18 residues. Germline CDR1 SGHRS, CDR2 YFSETQ. The chain's CDR3 is CASSLPGTSGSQADTQYF. In DNA form, the CDR3 reads TGCGCCAGCAGCTTGCCCGGGACTAGCGGGAGTCAGGCAGATACGCAGTATTTT. Full variable domain (remainder filled in from reference TRBV5-1 and TRBJ2-3): KAGVTQTPRYLIKTRGQQVTLSCSPISGHRSVSWYQQTPGQGLQFLFEYFSETQRNKGNFPGRFSGRQFSNSRSEMNVSTLELGDSALYLCASSLPGTSGSQADTQYFGPGTRLTVL.

The chain carries TRBV6-2 or TRBV6-3 and TRBJ2-5; D not certain. Per the germline V gene, CDR1 is MNHEY and CDR2 is SVGEGT. The V and J ends lost 8 bases and 11 bases respectively, with 24 bases between them. The CDR3 consists of 14 residues. The CDR3 DNA reads TGTGCCAGCCAGATTATAGCTTACGCTAATGAGCAGTACTTC. The encoded protein is CASQIIAYANEQYF.

The rearrangement uses TRBV20-1 and TRBJ1-2; a possible D gene is TRBD1 (6 bases). Germline CDR1 is DFQATT and CDR2 is SNEGSKA (reference sequence). Trimming shortened V by 3 bases and J by 0 bases, and 14 bases separated the two germline ends. The CDR3 extends over 15 amino acids. The CDR3 sequence is CSASVRGAANYGYTF. In DNA, the CDR3 is TGCAGTGCTAGCGTACGGGGGGCAGCTAACTATGGCTACACCTTC.

The chain carries TRBV4-1 and TRBJ2-4; D not certain. The J call may be faulty, since TRBJ2-7 better matches the DNA end. Germline CDR1 MGHRA, CDR2 YSYEKL. CDR3 size: 15 residues. Written as DNA, the CDR3 is TGCGCCAGCAGCCAAGTAGATGAGGTGAGCTACGAGCAGTACTTC. It yields the protein CASSQVDEVSYEQYF.

A few counts support this clonotype. The chain is built from TRBV20-1 and TRBJ2-4; TRBD2 matches at 12 bases. J lost 0 bases, V lost 0 bases, and 6 bases had no gene match. The CDR3 totals 18 residues. Germline-derived CDR1 and CDR2 are DFQATT and SNEGSKA (reference sequence). The CDR3 here is CSARDLLAGGIAKNIQYF. The CDR3 DNA is TGCAGTGCTAGAGATCTCCTAGCGGGAGGGATAGCCAAAAACATTCAGTACTTC.

This chain links TRBV4-3 with TRBJ2-5; D call uncertain. This CDR3 comprises 19 residues. Germline CDR1 reads LGHNA; CDR2 reads YSLEER. V lost 1 base to trimming and J lost 11 bases, with 32 bases between them. The CDR3 nucleotides are TGCGCCAGCAGCCAAGGTCTGAACTACTTTCGTTTCTCCTACAATGAGCAGTACTTC. Translation: CASSQGLNYFRFSYNEQYF.

This clonotype was seen only a few times. V and J are TRBV20-1 and TRBJ2-3, with 10 nucleotides matching TRBD2. Germline CDR1 is DFQATT and CDR2 is SNEGSKA (reference sequence). V was clipped by 0 bases and J by 8 bases; unmatched bases: 11. The CDR3 contains 16 residues. This CDR3 reads CSARDLRSGGMGTQYF. CDR3 DNA sequence: TGCAGTGCTAGAGATCTCCGTAGCGGGGGGATGGGTACGCAGTATTTT.

V and J are TRBV2 and TRBJ2-2; 8 bases agree with TRBD2. With 1 base clipped from V and 7 bases from J, the junction kept 5 bases outside the gene matches. The CDR3 extends over 15 amino acids. Per the germline V gene, CDR1 is SNHLY and CDR2 is FYNNEI. CDR3 coding DNA: TGTGCCAGCAGTGAAGGGCGAGCGGGGGTCGGGGAGCTGTTTTTT. Its protein product is CASSEGRAGVGELFF.

The V and J genes are TRBV28 and TRBJ1-5; D not certain. This CDR3 comprises 15 residues. Per the germline V gene, CDR1 is MDHEN and CDR2 is SYDVKM. V lost 5 bases, J lost 5 bases, and 16 bases lay in between. The CDR3: CASSNGGRRDQPQHF. CDR3 DNA sequence: TGTGCCAGCAGTAACGGTGGAAGGAGGGATCAGCCCCAGCATTTT.

This clonotype was detected a few times. The gene calls are TRBV4-3 and TRBJ2-1, with 9 bases that match TRBD2. This CDR3 is 17 amino acids long. The ends lost 0 bases at V and 2 bases at J; junction bases unmatched: 5. Germline CDR1 reads LGHNA; CDR2 reads YSLEER. The CDR3 sequence: CASSQDGLAGTYNEQFF. The CDR3 nucleotides read TGCGCCAGCAGCCAAGATGGGCTAGCGGGGACCTACAATGAGCAGTTCTTC.

The chain carries TRBV10-1 and TRBJ2-6; D is perhaps TRBD1 or TRBD2 (5 bases each). Trimming took 6 bases from V and 0 from J, leaving 18 bases between them. The CDR3 spans 18 residues. The germline V gene has CDR1 WNHNN and CDR2 SYGVQD (reference sequence). The CDR3 is CASSPGRFINSGANVLTF. CDR3 nucleotides: TGCGCCAGCAGCCCGGGACGCTTTATCAACTCTGGGGCCAACGTCCTGACTTTC.

The chain carries TRBV4-2 and TRBJ2-1; no firm D call. With 0 bases removed from V and 4 bases from J, the gap between germline ends came to 10 bases. The CDR3 totals 15 residues. The germline gives CDR1 LGHNA, CDR2 YNFKEQ. The CDR3 loop reads CASSQEKQSYNEQFF. The CDR3 DNA reads as TGTGCCAGCAGCCAAGAGAAACAGTCATACAATGAGCAGTTCTTC.

The J gene is TRBJ2-3, the V gene TRBV4-1; D remains ambiguous. The CDR3 is 18 residues long. Trimming shortened V by 3 bases and J by 2 bases, and 21 bases separated the two germline ends. Per germline, CDR1 MGHRA and CDR2 YSYEKL. CDR3 sequence: CASSQDGRLAELTDTQYF. For the CDR3, the DNA is TGCGCCAGCAGCCAGGATGGCAGACTGGCGGAGCTCACAGATACGCAGTATTTT.

The V call is TRBV20-1, the J call TRBJ2-3; 8 nucleotides match TRBD2. Germline CDR1 is DFQATT and CDR2 is SNEGSKA (reference sequence). The V gene end was trimmed by 4 bases and the J gene end by 4 bases; junction bases not matched to a gene: 4. The CDR3 consists of 13 residues. The CDR3 DNA follows: TGCAGTGCTACACCGGGGGGGGCAGATACGCAGTATTTT. Translation gives CSATPGGADTQYF.